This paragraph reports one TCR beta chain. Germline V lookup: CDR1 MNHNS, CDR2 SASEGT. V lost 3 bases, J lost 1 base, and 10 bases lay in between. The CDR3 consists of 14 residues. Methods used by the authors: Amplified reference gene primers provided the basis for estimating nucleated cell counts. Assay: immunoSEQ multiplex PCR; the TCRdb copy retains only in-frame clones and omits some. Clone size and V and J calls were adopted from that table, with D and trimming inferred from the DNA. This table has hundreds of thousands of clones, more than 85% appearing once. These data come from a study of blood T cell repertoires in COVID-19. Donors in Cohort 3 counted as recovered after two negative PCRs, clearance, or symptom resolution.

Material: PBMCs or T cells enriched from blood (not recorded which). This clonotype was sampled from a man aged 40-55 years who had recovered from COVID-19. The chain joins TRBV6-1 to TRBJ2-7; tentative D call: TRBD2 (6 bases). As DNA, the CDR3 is TGTGCCAGCAGTGAGGGGGGTAGGTCCTACGAGCAGTACTTC. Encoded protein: CASSEGGRSYEQYF.